This T cell receptor (beta chain) originates from a study of early T cells in non-severe SARS-CoV-2 infection. The CDR3 is made up of 14 amino acids. CDR1 is DFQATT, CDR2 SNEGSKA, per germline (reference sequence). V lost 5 bases to trimming and J lost 10 bases; unmatched junction nucleotides: 11. MiXCR, run by TCRdb on the 5' RACE reads, gives a single entry per CDR3 protein. The sample lists 55,000 to 80,000 distinct CDR3 sequences; 10% to 15% were seen once. The receptor was isolated from an adult who was a healthcare worker with PCR-confirmed SARS-CoV-2 infection or an uninfected control (not recorded which). The chain employs TRBV20-1 and TRBJ2-1, with 10 bases that match TRBD2. Input material: whole blood. CDR3 bases: TGCAGTGCTTTTAGCGGGAGGTCGGCGTGGGAGCAGTTCTTC. Translating gives CSAFSGRSAWEQFF.